Each of the 27 T cell receptor beta chains below was sequenced from the same sample in a study of shared clonotypes between healthy human individuals. Sequencing used immunoSEQ multiplex PCR; TCRdb keeps in-frame clones, though not all of them. The table lists hundreds of thousands of clones, 55% to 75% of them singletons. The sample consisted of memory CD4+ T cells sorted from blood. The subset: CD45RA-negative fraction. The receptors here all came from a woman in her 30s in good health.

CDR3 loop: CASSRRGGGGETQYF. CDR3 DNA: TGTGCCAGCAGCCGCCGGGGAGGGGGTGGTGAGACCCAGTACTTC. The chain links TRBV7-2 to TRBJ2-5; D is possibly TRBD2 (7 bases). Trimming removed 5 bases at V and 5 bases at J, with 18 bases between. CDR1 is SGHTA and CDR2 is FQGNSA in the germline V gene. The CDR3 runs to 15 residues.

The rearrangement links TRBV18 to TRBJ1-1; D is perhaps TRBD1 (5 bases). The germline CDR1 and CDR2 sequences are KGHSH and LQKENI. V was pared by 3 bases and J by 0 bases, with 11 bases between. The CDR3 has 15 amino acids. The CDR3 spells CASSPQVDMNTEAFF. In nucleotides, the CDR3 is TGTGCCAGCTCACCGCAGGTGGACATGAACACTGAAGCTTTCTTT.

The chain carries TRBV2 and TRBJ2-7; 9 bases map to TRBD1. CDR3 length equals 15 residues. V was pared by 4 bases and J by 6 bases, with 10 bases of the junction left unmatched. In germline, CDR1 is SNHLY, CDR2 FYNNEI. The CDR3 bases are TGTGCCAGCAGTGTCCAGGGACAGGGTCCATCCGAGCAGTACTTC. The encoded protein is CASSVQGQGPSEQYF.

This clone was counted between two and nine times. The chain uses TRBV2 and TRBJ1-1; D remains ambiguous. This CDR3 region has 13 residues. Germline V CDR1 and CDR2: SNHLY, FYNNEI. V lost 7 bases, J lost 0 bases, and 9 bases lay in between. CDR3 bases: TGTGCCAGCACTAGCCAAATGAACACTGAAGCTTTCTTT. Protein: CASTSQMNTEAFF.

The CDR3, as DNA: TGTGCCAGCGGAATGAGCATGTGGGAGGAAGAGACCCAGTACTTC. It codes for CASGMSMWEEETQYF. The V call is TRBV27, the J call TRBJ2-5, with D tentatively TRBD2 (6 bases). Germline V gene data show CDR1 as MNHEY and CDR2 as SMNVEV (reference sequence). This CDR3 spans 15 amino acids. Trimming took off 8 bases at V and 3 bases at J, with 19 bases between the two ends.

The chain combines TRBV4-2 with TRBJ2-7; TRBD2 matches 9 bases. CDR1 LGHNA and CDR2 YNFKEQ come from the germline V gene. V lost 1 base to trimming and J lost 4 bases; unmatched junction nucleotides: 8. The CDR3 runs to 16 residues. The CDR3 reads CASSQGVSGRRYEQYF. The CDR3 DNA follows: TGTGCCAGCAGCCAAGGCGTCAGCGGGAGGCGGTACGAGCAGTACTTC.

V is TRBV2 and J is TRBJ2-7, with 9 bases that match TRBD1. The germline V gene encodes CDR1 SNHLY and CDR2 FYNNEI. V dropped 8 bases and J dropped 2; count of bases not matched to a gene: 10. The CDR3 runs to 15 residues. The CDR3 sequence: CASEITGGETYEQYF. For the CDR3, the DNA is TGTGCCAGCGAAATAACAGGGGGCGAAACCTACGAGCAGTACTTC.

This clone was counted once. The chain employs TRBV7-3 and TRBJ2-2; D gene uncertain. The germline V gene encodes CDR1 SGHTA and CDR2 FQGTGA. Trimming took 4 bases from V and 0 from J, leaving 18 bases between them. This CDR3 comprises 18 residues. The CDR3 spells CASSSTGLFPANTGELFF. Here the CDR3 DNA reads TGTGCCAGCAGCTCGACCGGATTATTCCCGGCGAACACCGGGGAGCTGTTTTTT.

V and J are TRBV5-1 and TRBJ2-3; no clear D. This CDR3 is built from 14 residues. Trimming removed 4 bases at V and 0 bases at J, with 9 bases between. CDR1 is SGHRS, CDR2 YFSETQ, per germline. The CDR3 bases are TGCGCCAGCAGCCAGACCCCTAGCACAGATACGCAGTATTTT. Residues: CASSQTPSTDTQYF. The variable domain in full, with the rest retrieved from reference TRBV5-1 and TRBJ2-3, is KAGVTQTPRYLIKTRGQQVTLSCSPISGHRSVSWYQQTPGQGLQFLFEYFSETQRNKGNFPGRFSGRQFSNSRSEMNVSTLELGDSALYLCASSQTPSTDTQYFGPGTRLTVL.

To note about this clone: A much larger clonotype is one base distant, so this may be a read error. The sample has other DNA sequences that encode this CDR3 too. The V gene is TRBV7-8, the J gene TRBJ1-5, with a tentative D call TRBD1 (5 bases). CDR1 is SGHVS, CDR2 FQNEAQ, per germline. V lost 0 bases, J lost 2 bases, and 5 bases lay in between. This CDR3 has 14 residues. DNA for the CDR3: TGTGCCAGCAGCTTAGCAGGGGGCAATCAGCCCCAGCATTTT. Translating it yields CASSLAGGNQPQHF.

The V gene is TRBV11-2, the J gene TRBJ1-1; 7 bases are a match to TRBD1. Germline lookup yields CDR1 SGHAT and CDR2 FQNNGV. Germline trimming cut 4 bases from V and 5 bases from J; bases unmatched to any gene: 7. This CDR3 is 14 amino acids long. CDR3 nucleotides: TGTGCCAGCAGCTCACAGGGGCAAAGGACTGAAGCTTTCTTT. Translating it yields CASSSQGQRTEAFF.

The chain combines TRBV28 with TRBJ2-3; 8 bases align to TRBD2. The CDR3 sequence is 16 residues long. CDR1 and CDR2 from the germline V gene are MDHEN and SYDVKM. V lost 5 bases and J lost 5; bases outside the gene matches: 12. Here the CDR3 DNA reads TGTGCCAGCAGTCCCATGCTAGCGGGCCTAGGAGATACGCAGTATTTT. It codes for CASSPMLAGLGDTQYF.

The chain recombines TRBV5-1 with TRBJ2-2; the D gene could be TRBD1 or TRBD2 (5 bases each). Trimming removed 4 bases from V and 7 bases from J, with 14 bases in between. The CDR3 consists of 14 residues. Germline V gene data show CDR1 as SGHRS and CDR2 as YFSETQ. CDR3 loop: CASSAGTGYGELFF. The DNA of the CDR3 is TGCGCCAGCAGCGCAGGGACGGGTTACGGGGAGCTGTTTTTT.

V is TRBV11-2 and J is TRBJ2-7; a possible D gene is TRBD1 (6 bases). Germline V gives CDR1 SGHAT, CDR2 FQNNGV. The CDR3 totals 14 residues. Trimming removed 4 bases at V and 1 base at J, with 11 bases between. The chain's CDR3 is CASSSPTGSYEQYF. The CDR3 bases are TGTGCCAGCAGCTCGCCCACAGGGTCCTACGAGCAGTACTTC.

As DNA, the CDR3 is TGTGCCAGCAGCTTAAACGGGGCTAGCGCTGGCACAGATACGCAGTATTTT. This translates into CASSLNGASAGTDTQYF. This chain links TRBV7-9 with TRBJ2-3, with D maybe TRBD2 (6 bases). V lost 2 bases, J lost 1 base, and 16 bases lay in between. This CDR3 has 17 amino acids. The germline gives CDR1 SEHNR, CDR2 FQNEAQ (reference sequence).

This chain joins TRBV25-1 and TRBJ2-7; 13 bases map to TRBD2. CDR3 length equals 14 residues. CDR1 and CDR2 from the germline V gene are MGHDK and SYGVNS. V shed 5 bases, J shed 6 bases, and the junction held 4 bases outside the gene matches. The CDR3 bases are TGTGCCAGCAGTCGACTAGCGGGAGGAGCCGAGCAGTACTTC. This codes for CASSRLAGGAEQYF.

This clone came up once. Other nucleotide sequences from this sample produce the same CDR3. V is TRBV18 and J is TRBJ2-6; D is uncertain. V was clipped by 6 bases and J by 0 bases, with 9 bases between them. Germline V gives CDR1 KGHSH, CDR2 LQKENI. The CDR3 is 15 residues long. This CDR3 is CASSPRDSGANVLTF. In DNA form, the CDR3 reads TGTGCCAGCTCCCCCCGTGACTCTGGGGCCAACGTCCTGACTTTC.

This clone was recorded many times. V gene TRBV29-1 combines with J gene TRBJ2-2; D is ambiguous. CDR1 SQVTM and CDR2 ANQGSEA come from the germline V gene. V lost 7 bases and J 0 bases, leaving 15 bases between the germline ends. The CDR3 length is 15 residues. The CDR3 DNA reads as TGCAGCGCTGTCAAAGGAACGTCGAACACCGGGGAGCTGTTTTTT. This gives the protein CSAVKGTSNTGELFF.

This chain uses TRBV11-2 with TRBJ2-3; 9 bases align to TRBD2. The J segment lost 10 bases and the V segment lost 7 bases, leaving 12 bases of the junction unmatched. CDR1 and CDR2 (germline): SGHAT, FQNNGV. This CDR3 spans 14 amino acids. The CDR3 is CASTPANLAGSQYF. The CDR3 DNA reads as TGTGCCAGCACCCCGGCCAACCTAGCGGGATCGCAGTATTTT. Filled out from reference TRBV11-2 and TRBJ2-3, the complete variable domain reads EAGVAQSPRYKIIEKRQSVAFWCNPISGHATLYWYQQILGQGPKLLIQFQNNGVVDDSQLPKDRFSAERLKGVDSTLKIQPAKLEDSAVYLCASTPANLAGSQYFGPGTRLTVL.

A few counts support this clone. The chain is built from TRBV28 and TRBJ2-7, with D hard to call. Trimming left V 4 bases short and J 1 base short, with 17 bases between. CDR3 length equals 16 residues. Germline values: CDR1 MDHEN, CDR2 SYDVKM. CDR3 region: CASSSPGWVGSYEQYF. Here the CDR3 DNA reads TGTGCCAGCAGTTCCCCTGGTTGGGTGGGTTCCTACGAGCAGTACTTC.

The chain has TRBV28 and TRBJ2-2, with 8 positions matching TRBD2. The CDR3 spans 19 residues. J was trimmed by 5 bases and V by 5 bases; bases with no gene match: 19. Germline V CDR1 and CDR2: MDHEN, SYDVKM. The chain's CDR3 is CASSAPLSWREEWTGELFF. CDR3 nucleotides: TGTGCCAGCAGTGCGCCTCTCTCCTGGCGGGAGGAATGGACCGGGGAGCTGTTTTTT.

Concerning this clone: A far larger clone is only one base removed, so a read error is likely. At the DNA level, this CDR3 is encoded by other sequences in the same sample as well. This chain connects TRBV6-1 to TRBJ2-7; D is unresolved. The CDR3 is made up of 13 amino acids. Germline V gives CDR1 MNHNS, CDR2 SASEGT. The V gene lost 1 base and the J gene lost 4 bases, with 8 bases spanning the gap. Here the CDR3 DNA reads TGTGCCAGCAGTGAAGTTGGGTATTACGAGCAGTACTTC. Its protein is CASSEVGYYEQYF.

This clone was counted ten times or more. The chain is built from TRBV2 and TRBJ2-7, with a weak D call TRBD2 (6 bases). The V end lost 7 bases, the J end lost 3 bases, and 7 bases lay between the germline ends. Germline V CDR1 and CDR2: SNHLY, FYNNEI. The CDR3 has 11 amino acids. CDR3 sequence reads: CASTGGYEQYF. CDR3 coding DNA: TGTGCCAGCACCGGGGGCTACGAGCAGTACTTC.

This clone was detected only a few times. V and J are TRBV29-1 and TRBJ2-3, with TRBD2 matching 12 bases. Germline V gene sequence: CDR1 SQVTM, CDR2 ANQGSEA. The CDR3 consists of 14 residues. Trimming cost V 3 bases and J 5 bases; bases outside gene matches: 3. As DNA, the CDR3 is TGCAGCGTTGAGCCTAGCGGGAGGGGAGATACGCAGTATTTT. Its translation: CSVEPSGRGDTQYF.

This clone appeared a few times. The CDR3 is CASSMARFSGANVLTF. DNA for the CDR3: TGTGCCAGTAGTATGGCCAGATTCTCTGGGGCCAACGTCCTGACTTTC. The chain joins TRBV19 to TRBJ2-6; D remains unclear. The length of the CDR3 is 16 residues. From germline, CDR1 is LNHDA and CDR2 SQIVND (reference sequence). Trimming stripped 3 bases from V and 0 bases from J, with 9 bases between.

This clone has a handful of counts. The chain carries TRBV28 and TRBJ2-1, with D possibly called TRBD1 or TRBD2 (6 bases each). CDR3 length: 15 residues. Deletions cut 2 bases from V and 6 bases from J, with 14 bases between. CDR1 MDHEN and CDR2 SYDVKM come from the germline V gene. DNA of the CDR3: TGTGCCAGCAGTTTAGGAGGGACATTCACCAATGAGCAGTTCTTC. Its protein product is CASSLGGTFTNEQFF.

V gene TRBV19 combines with J gene TRBJ1-5; D perhaps matches TRBD1 (6 bases). Germline assignment: CDR1 LNHDA and CDR2 SQIVND (reference sequence). V was trimmed by 7 bases and J by 1 base, leaving 11 bases between them. There are 14 residues in the CDR3. CDR3 amino acids: CASTKGGSNQPQHF. CDR3 sequence (DNA): TGTGCCAGTACAAAGGGGGGCAGCAATCAGCCCCAGCATTTT.